This entry lists 8 T cell receptor beta chains sequenced from one sample in a study of response to subunit inactivated influenza vaccine. A single record per CDR3 protein comes from TCRdb applying MiXCR to the RT-PCR reads. The sample contains around 790,000 distinct CDR3 sequences, less than 25% of which appear only once. The source was PBMCs from blood, collected around 5 days after vaccination. The receptors derive from a man in his forties or fifties who received an inactivated influenza vaccine.

In this sample, this clonotype turned up many times. CDR3: CASSSSGVQTQYF. Written as DNA, the CDR3 is TGTGCCAGCAGTTCCAGTGGGGTACAGACCCAGTACTTC. The rearrangement joins TRBV6-5 to TRBJ2-5; unclear D gene. Germline CDR1 and CDR2: MNHEY and SVGAGI. The germline V and J ends were trimmed by 4 bases and 6 bases, with 12 bases remaining between them. This CDR3 has 13 residues.

This chain links TRBV9 with TRBJ2-3; perhaps TRBD1 as D (7 bases). This CDR3 is built from 14 residues. CDR1 and CDR2 (germline): SGDLS, YYNGEE. V lost 2 bases to trimming and J lost 3 bases, with 10 bases between them. The CDR3 bases are TGTGCCAGCAGCGTGACAGGGACTACAGATACGCAGTATTTT. It is translated as CASSVTGTTDTQYF.

The chain recombines TRBV7-3 with TRBJ2-5; 7 positions agree with TRBD1. With 0 bases clipped from V and 1 base from J, the junction kept 2 bases outside the gene matches. The CDR3 is 15 residues long. Germline CDR1 reads SGHTA; CDR2 reads FQGTGA. CDR3 nucleotides: TGTGCCAGCAGCTTAACCGGGACAGCCCAAGAGACCCAGTACTTC. Protein: CASSLTGTAQETQYF.

This CDR3 is CASSSGGPRNTQYF. The DNA for the CDR3 is TGTGCCAGCAGTTCAGGGGGGCCCCGAAATACGCAGTATTTT. The chain uses TRBV6-5 and TRBJ2-3; weak D call: TRBD1 (7 bases). Germline-derived CDR1 and CDR2 are MNHEY and SVGAGI. The V end was cut by 4 bases, the J end by 7 bases, with 15 bases between. The CDR3 covers 14 residues.

In this sample, this clonotype turned up a few times. The chain carries TRBV4-1 and TRBJ2-3; the D gene is possibly TRBD2 (6 bases). The CDR3 is made up of 18 amino acids. V lost 3 bases and J lost 0, with 19 bases in between. Germline CDR1 reads MGHRA; CDR2 reads YSYEKL. The CDR3, as DNA: TGCGCCAGCAGCCACCGCGCCTCTGGGGGGAGAAGCACAGATACGCAGTATTTT. This gives the protein CASSHRASGGRSTDTQYF.

V is TRBV28 and J is TRBJ2-7; tentative D call: TRBD1 (5 bases). V lost 0 bases and J 0 bases, leaving 12 bases between the germline ends. This CDR3 spans 16 amino acids. Germline V gene data show CDR1 as MDHEN and CDR2 as SYDVKM. DNA of the CDR3: TGTGCCAGCAGTTTATGGAGGACAAGGACCTCCTACGAGCAGTACTTC. This gives the protein CASSLWRTRTSYEQYF.

The rearrangement joins TRBV9 to TRBJ2-7; the match to TRBD1 covers 7 bases. Per germline, CDR1 SGDLS and CDR2 YYNGEE. This CDR3 contains 14 residues. The V segment lost 3 bases and the J segment 0 bases; nucleotides outside the gene matches: 3. CDR3 residues: CASSAGTVSYEQYF. The CDR3 DNA reads as TGTGCCAGCAGCGCTGGGACAGTCTCCTACGAGCAGTACTTC.

This clonotype has more than one count but fewer than ten. The V call is TRBV11-2, the J call TRBJ2-7, with TRBD1 matching 8 bases. V dropped 5 bases and J dropped 6; count of bases not matched to a gene: 3. CDR3 size: 12 residues. The germline V gene has CDR1 SGHAT and CDR2 FQNNGV. The CDR3: CASSQDRVEQYF. CDR3 nucleotide sequence: TGTGCCAGCAGCCAGGACAGGGTCGAGCAGTACTTC. Drawing the rest from reference TRBV11-2 and TRBJ2-7, the complete variable domain is EAGVAQSPRYKIIEKRQSVAFWCNPISGHATLYWYQQILGQGPKLLIQFQNNGVVDDSQLPKDRFSAERLKGVDSTLKIQPAKLEDSAVYLCASSQDRVEQYFGPGTRLTVT.